The table lists the clone carrying this TCR beta chain with many counts. Antigen unknown. These data belong to a study of T cells in Graves' hyperthyroidism and ophthalmopathy. General study results and limits: Ophthalmopathy was distinguished from stable hyperthyroidism by 13 V-J signatures.

There are 14 residues in the CDR3. Germline CDR1 reads SNHLY; CDR2 reads FYNNEI. The V gene end was trimmed by 8 bases and the J gene end by 2 bases; junction bases not matched to a gene: 7. The CDR3 regions of TCR beta were amplified from RNA transcripts. The HTBI primer set drove a first-round RT-PCR of the TCR CDR3. One entry per CDR3 protein results from TCRdb running MiXCR on the multiplex PCR reads. Of hundreds of thousands of distinct CDR3 sequences in the sample, under 30% were seen once. The rearrangement joins TRBV2 to TRBJ2-5; 8 nucleotides match TRBD1. This sequence was found in a man aged 40-55 years with Graves' hyperthyroidism that later progressed to Graves' ophthalmopathy. The sample consisted of blood. The CDR3 nucleotides read TGTGCCAGCGGCCAGGACAGGGATCAAGAGACCCAGTACTTC. Its translation is CASGQDRDQETQYF.